One sample yielded the 25 T cell receptor beta chains listed below, sequenced in a study of blood T cell repertoires in COVID-19. Here immunoSEQ multiplex PCR was the method, and the copy in TCRdb shows in-frame clones only, minus some. The table lists around 140,000 clones, 75% to 90% of them singletons. Source material: PBMCs or T cells enriched from blood (not recorded which). The receptors come from a man in his fifties or sixties who had recovered from COVID-19.

This clone was picked up one time. The V and J genes are TRBV5-6 and TRBJ2-7; the D gene is possibly TRBD2 (6 bases). The germline V gene encodes CDR1 SGHDT and CDR2 YYEEEE. The V and J ends lost 4 bases and 4 bases respectively, with 18 bases between them. CDR3 length equals 15 residues. The DNA for the CDR3 is TGTGCCAGCAGCCCCGGTTTAGCGGCCTTTTACGAGCAGTACTTC. Protein product: CASSPGLAAFYEQYF.

In this sample, this clone turned up once. The chain is built from TRBV7-6 and TRBJ2-1; 11 bases match TRBD2. Germline CDR1 reads SGHVS; CDR2 reads FNYEAQ. This CDR3 contains 18 residues. Unmatched junction bases numbered 10, after V lost 4 bases and J lost 2 bases. CDR3 bases: TGTGCCAGCAGCTCACAAGCTAGCGGGAGGCCTCCCTACAATGAGCAGTTCTTC. The encoded protein is CASSSQASGRPPYNEQFF.

This clone occurred a few times. V usage is TRBV29-1 and J usage is TRBJ2-1; a possible D gene is TRBD1 (6 bases). From germline, CDR1 is SQVTM and CDR2 ANQGSEA. Trimming pared 5 bases from V and 9 bases from J, leaving 14 bases between. CDR3 size: 12 residues. The CDR3 DNA follows: TGCAGCGTTTCTACAGGGATCATTGAGCAGTTCTTC. It codes for CSVSTGIIEQFF.

This clone appeared many times. V and J are TRBV28 and TRBJ1-2; D unclear. The CDR3 has 13 residues. The germline CDR1 and CDR2 sequences are MDHEN and SYDVKM. Trimming cost V 5 bases and J 2 bases, with 9 bases left between them. The CDR3 nucleotides are TGTGCCAGCAGTAACGGCGGGAACTATGGCTACACCTTC. The encoded protein is CASSNGGNYGYTF.

This clone was observed a handful of times. The rearrangement links TRBV20-1 to TRBJ1-1, with D possibly matching TRBD1 (6 bases). Trimming left V 3 bases short and J 1 base short, with 15 bases between. The CDR3 sequence is 15 residues long. Per germline, CDR1 DFQATT and CDR2 SNEGSKA (reference sequence). The CDR3 DNA sequence: TGCAGTGCTAGTAAACAGGGCTTAGCGAACACTGAAGCTTTCTTT. It translates to CSASKQGLANTEAFF.

This chain joins TRBV7-3 and TRBJ2-1; D is possibly TRBD1 (5 bases). V lost 5 bases and J lost 4, with 15 bases in between. The CDR3 runs to 15 residues. Germline V CDR1 and CDR2: SGHTA, FQGTGA. This CDR3 is CASSLGLGTYNEQFF. The CDR3 DNA is TGTGCCAGCAGCCTGGGGCTAGGAACTTACAATGAGCAGTTCTTC.

CDR3 sequence (DNA): TGTGCCAGCAAAAGGACAGGGGGTACCGGGGAGCTGTTTTTT. The encoded protein is CASKRTGGTGELFF. The chain couples TRBV6-5 to TRBJ2-2, with 10 positions matching TRBD1. The V segment lost 7 bases and the J segment 5 bases; nucleotides outside the gene matches: 4. Germline V gene lookup returns CDR1 MNHEY and CDR2 SVGAGI. The CDR3 runs to 14 residues.

This rearrangement joins TRBV6-5 to TRBJ2-1; a weak D match, TRBD2 (6 bases). Germline loops: CDR1 MNHEY, CDR2 SVGAGI. The CDR3 length is 16 residues. V was trimmed by 2 bases and J by 10 bases, leaving 21 bases between them. In nucleotides, the CDR3 is TGTGCCAGCAGTTACCCTTCCCGTCCGGGAGTAGGAGAGCAGTTCTTC. This encodes CASSYPSRPGVGEQFF.

The chain employs TRBV3-1 (or the pseudogene TRBV3-2) and TRBJ2-7; 15 bases are shared with TRBD2. This CDR3 region has 16 residues. Trimming removed 3 bases from V and 4 bases from J; junction bases left unmatched: 4. CDR1 and CDR2 (germline): LGHDT, YNNKEL (reference sequence). CDR3 region: CASSQGLAGGRYEQYF. The CDR3 DNA reads as TGTGCCAGCAGCCAGGGACTAGCGGGAGGAAGGTACGAGCAGTACTTC.

This clone was seen a single time. The chain joins TRBV6-5 to TRBJ1-6; the D is unclear. CDR1 MNHEY and CDR2 SVGAGI come from the germline V gene. V gave up 4 bases and J gave up 8 bases, with 15 bases separating them. CDR3 length: 15 amino acids. The CDR3 here is CASSSEESQHSPLHF. Written as DNA, the CDR3 is TGTGCCAGCAGTTCAGAGGAATCCCAACATTCACCCCTCCACTTT.

The chain combines TRBV28 with TRBJ1-4, with 10 bases that match TRBD1. Germline V CDR1 and CDR2: MDHEN, SYDVKM. J was trimmed by 7 bases and V by 3 bases; bases with no gene match: 2. The CDR3 is 14 residues long. The CDR3 protein is CASSLTGGLEKLFF. Written as DNA, the CDR3 is TGTGCCAGCAGTTTGACAGGGGGCCTTGAAAAACTGTTTTTT.

The chain carries TRBV28 and TRBJ2-7, with D hard to call. Germline CDR1 is MDHEN and CDR2 is SYDVKM. Trimming cost V 7 bases and J 2 bases, with 12 bases left between them. The CDR3 runs 13 residues. The CDR3, as DNA: TGTGCCAGCAAGGCGGAGAACCCCTACGAGCAGTACTTC. Translation: CASKAENPYEQYF.

This sequence joins TRBV19 and TRBJ2-3; possibly TRBD2 for D (6 bases). V lost 8 bases, J lost 3 bases, and 18 bases lay in between. The germline CDR1 and CDR2 sequences are LNHDA and SQIVND (reference sequence). The CDR3 contains 15 residues. The CDR3 coding sequence is TGTGCCAGTGCCCGGGACTCTGAGAGGACAGATACGCAGTATTTT. Amino acids: CASARDSERTDTQYF.

The table lists this clone with a count of one. The chain recombines TRBV6-5 with TRBJ1-1; a possible D gene is TRBD1 (5 bases). The V end was cut by 6 bases, the J end by 4 bases, with 12 bases between. Germline values: CDR1 MNHEY, CDR2 SVGAGI. The CDR3 length is 13 residues. The CDR3 here is CASRGIRGTEAFF. CDR3 in DNA: TGTGCCAGCAGGGGGATAAGGGGCACTGAAGCTTTCTTT.

This clone was detected once. This chain uses TRBV11-2 with TRBJ2-7; 9 bases are shared with TRBD1. This CDR3 contains 14 residues. Germline CDR1 SGHAT, CDR2 FQNNGV. V dropped 5 bases and J dropped 6; count of bases not matched to a gene: 8. Written as DNA, the CDR3 is TGTGCCAGCAGCCAGGGACAGGGATGGGGCGAGCAGTACTTC. Translating it yields CASSQGQGWGEQYF.

The chain has TRBV6-1 and TRBJ1-2; TRBD1 might be the D (6 bases). Germline V gene lookup returns CDR1 MNHNS and CDR2 SASEGT. This CDR3 comprises 14 residues. Trimming pared 1 base from V and 6 bases from J, leaving 12 bases between. CDR3 loop: CASSEVQGLDGYTF. CDR3 coding DNA: TGTGCCAGCAGTGAAGTTCAGGGGCTGGATGGCTACACCTTC.

The rearrangement links TRBV2 to TRBJ2-3; 7 bases map to TRBD1. The CDR3 extends over 14 amino acids. Per the germline V gene, CDR1 is SNHLY and CDR2 is FYNNEI. Unmatched junction bases numbered 4, after V lost 6 bases and J lost 1 base. The CDR3 loop is CASSDRVGTDTQYF. CDR3 coding DNA: TGTGCCAGCAGCGACAGGGTCGGCACAGATACGCAGTATTTT.

V and J are TRBV19 and TRBJ2-7, with 8 bases lining up with TRBD1. CDR3 length: 12 amino acids. Germline V gene data show CDR1 as LNHDA and CDR2 as SQIVND (reference sequence). V lost 8 bases and J lost 2; bases outside the gene matches: 2. CDR3 nucleotide sequence: TGTGCCAGTGGGACAGGAGCCTACGAGCAGTACTTC. As protein: CASGTGAYEQYF.

The chain is built from TRBV27 and TRBJ2-7; 8 nucleotides agree with TRBD1. Unmatched junction bases numbered 9, after V lost 6 bases and J lost 5 bases. Germline V gives CDR1 MNHEY, CDR2 SMNVEV (reference sequence). The CDR3 spans 14 residues. CDR3 residues: CASSSRGPFDEQYF. In DNA form, the CDR3 reads TGTGCCAGCAGCTCCAGGGGGCCCTTCGACGAGCAGTACTTC.

This clone was seen only once. The chain combines TRBV4-1 with TRBJ2-7, with TRBD2 as a possible D gene (6 bases). Looked up from germline, CDR1 is MGHRA and CDR2 is YSYEKL. The CDR3 runs to 16 residues. V was cut by 0 bases and J by 0 bases, with 12 bases left in between. The CDR3 sequence is CASSQELAVSSYEQYF. The CDR3 nucleotides are TGCGCCAGCAGCCAAGAATTAGCGGTGAGCTCCTACGAGCAGTACTTC.

The chain employs TRBV19 and TRBJ2-6, with D unclear. The V end lost 3 bases, the J end lost 0 bases, and 6 bases lay between the germline ends. The CDR3 is 15 amino acids. Germline V gives CDR1 LNHDA, CDR2 SQIVND (reference sequence). The CDR3 coding sequence is TGTGCCAGTAGTATGTTGAGCTCTGGGGCCAACGTCCTGACTTTC. Its translation is CASSMLSSGANVLTF.

The chain recombines TRBV29-1 with TRBJ1-1, with a weak D call TRBD1 (5 bases). Trimming removed 2 bases at V and 10 bases at J, with 11 bases between. The V gene's germline CDR1 is SQVTM and CDR2 ANQGSEA. The CDR3 length is 11 residues. The CDR3 sequence is CSVEQGLGAFF. The CDR3 bases are TGCAGCGTTGAACAGGGACTCGGAGCTTTCTTT.

The V gene is TRBV5-6, the J gene TRBJ1-3; D uncertain. Per germline, CDR1 SGHDT and CDR2 YYEEEE. V was trimmed by 3 bases and J by 4 bases, leaving 17 bases between them. The CDR3 length is 16 residues. CDR3 protein: CASSSTPRNEGNTIYF. DNA of the CDR3: TGTGCCAGCAGCTCGACCCCGCGGAACGAGGGAAACACCATATATTTT.

This chain joins TRBV7-2 and TRBJ2-2, with a possible D match to TRBD2 (5 bases). V lost 3 bases to trimming and J lost 3 bases, with 11 bases between them. The CDR3 is 15 amino acids. The germline gives CDR1 SGHTA, CDR2 FQGNSA. The CDR3 sequence is CASSFSLAYTGELFF. The CDR3 nucleotides read TGTGCCAGCAGCTTTAGTCTAGCCTACACCGGGGAGCTGTTTTTT.

J is TRBJ2-3 and V is TRBV6-1; D is possibly TRBD2 (5 bases). Looked up from germline, CDR1 is MNHNS and CDR2 is SASEGT. This CDR3 is 15 amino acids long. Trimming removed 2 bases at V and 6 bases at J, with 15 bases between. Here the CDR3 reads CASSEPTSPLDTQYF. The CDR3 DNA reads TGTGCCAGCAGTGAACCCACTAGTCCCTTGGATACGCAGTATTTT.